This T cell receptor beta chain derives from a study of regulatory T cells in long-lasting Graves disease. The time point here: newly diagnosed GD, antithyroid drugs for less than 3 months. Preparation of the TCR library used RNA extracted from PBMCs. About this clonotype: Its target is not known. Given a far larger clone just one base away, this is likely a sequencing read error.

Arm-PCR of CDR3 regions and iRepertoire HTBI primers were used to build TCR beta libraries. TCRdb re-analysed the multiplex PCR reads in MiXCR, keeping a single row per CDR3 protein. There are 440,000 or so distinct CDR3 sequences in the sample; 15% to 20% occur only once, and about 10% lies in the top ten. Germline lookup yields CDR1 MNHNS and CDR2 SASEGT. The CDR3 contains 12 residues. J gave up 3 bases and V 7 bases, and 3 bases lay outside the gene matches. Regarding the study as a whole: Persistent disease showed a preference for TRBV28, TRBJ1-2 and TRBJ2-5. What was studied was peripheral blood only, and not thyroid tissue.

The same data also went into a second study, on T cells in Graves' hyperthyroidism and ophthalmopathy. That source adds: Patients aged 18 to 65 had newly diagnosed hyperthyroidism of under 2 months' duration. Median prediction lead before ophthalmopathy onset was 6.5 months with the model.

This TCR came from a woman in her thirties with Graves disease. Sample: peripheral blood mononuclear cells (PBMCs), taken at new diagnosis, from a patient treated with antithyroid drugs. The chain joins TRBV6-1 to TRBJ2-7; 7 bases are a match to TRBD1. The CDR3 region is CASTSGGYEQYF. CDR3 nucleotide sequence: TGTGCCAGCACTTCAGGGGGCTACGAGCAGTACTTC.